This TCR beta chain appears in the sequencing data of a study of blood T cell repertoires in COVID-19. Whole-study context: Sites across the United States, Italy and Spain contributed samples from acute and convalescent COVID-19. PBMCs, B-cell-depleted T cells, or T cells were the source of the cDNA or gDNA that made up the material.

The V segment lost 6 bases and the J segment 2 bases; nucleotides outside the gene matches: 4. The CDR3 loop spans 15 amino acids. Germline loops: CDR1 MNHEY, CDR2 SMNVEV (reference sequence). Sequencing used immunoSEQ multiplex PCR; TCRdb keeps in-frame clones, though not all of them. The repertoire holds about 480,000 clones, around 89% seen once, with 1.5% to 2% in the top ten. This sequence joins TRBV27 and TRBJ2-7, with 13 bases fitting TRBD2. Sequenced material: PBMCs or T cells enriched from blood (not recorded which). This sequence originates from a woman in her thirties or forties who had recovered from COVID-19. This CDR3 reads CASRPGLAGAYEQYF. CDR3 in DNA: TGTGCCAGCAGGCCCGGACTAGCGGGAGCCTACGAGCAGTACTTC.